This T cell receptor (beta chain) stems from a study of OX40 agonist ivuxolimab in advanced cancers. At the level of the study: Ivuxolimab doses were 0.01, 0.1, 0.3, 1.5, 3 or 10 mg/kg every 2 weeks. From about 23 to 85 years was the age range, with a mean of about 56 years, and around 80% were male. Study results and caveats: Both CD4+ and CD8+ T cell populations in blood had undergone clonal expansion by week 6 at 0.1 to 3.0 mg/kg.

Measured with immunoSEQ multiplex PCR; TCRdb has only the in-frame clones, and not every one. The sample lists 130,000 or so clones, approximately 94% seen once, with over 0.8% in the top ten. The V gene's germline CDR1 is SGHTS and CDR2 YDEGEE. The length of the CDR3 is 14 residues. The junction had 7 bases not matched to a gene; V was cut back by 6 bases and J by 4 bases. Patients were excluded for autoimmune disease history or systemic immunosuppression. With respect to this clone: Its specificity is not known.

The receptor was isolated from an adult with an advanced solid tumor such as melanoma, head and neck, liver or kidney cancer. The sequencing used CD4+ or CD8+ T cells sorted from blood, collected in a trial of the OX40 agonist ivuxolimab. The chain joins TRBV5-8 to TRBJ2-1; 7 bases map to TRBD2. CDR3 sequence: CASNRPGGYNEQFF. The CDR3 region has the DNA TGTGCCAGCAACCGACCCGGGGGGTACAATGAGCAGTTCTTC.